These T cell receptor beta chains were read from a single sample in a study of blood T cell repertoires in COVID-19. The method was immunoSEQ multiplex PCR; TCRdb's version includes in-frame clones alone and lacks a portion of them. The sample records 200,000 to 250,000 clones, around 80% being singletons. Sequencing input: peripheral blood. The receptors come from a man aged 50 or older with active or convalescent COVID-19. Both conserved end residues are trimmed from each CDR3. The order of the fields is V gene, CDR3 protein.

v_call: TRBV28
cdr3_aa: ASSTFREGNYGYT

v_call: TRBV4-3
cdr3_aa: ASSRGRSDYNEQF

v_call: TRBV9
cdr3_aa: ASSEAGQGVLTYGYT

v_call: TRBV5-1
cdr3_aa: ASSPGLAALNNNEQF

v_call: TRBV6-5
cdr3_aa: ASSRDRGFLGYT

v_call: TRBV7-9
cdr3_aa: ASSSSLQGAAVEQY

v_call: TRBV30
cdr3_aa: AWSGQGQSNTEAF

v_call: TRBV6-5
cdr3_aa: ASSRDKYTQY

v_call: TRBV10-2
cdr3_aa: ASTLAGGPSEEQY

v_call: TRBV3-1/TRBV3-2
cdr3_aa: ASSQDGQNYGYT

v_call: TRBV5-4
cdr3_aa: ASSRRMGQSSVDTQY

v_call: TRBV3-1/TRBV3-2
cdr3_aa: ASSQEGRGGGETQY

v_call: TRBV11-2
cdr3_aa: ASSSAAVTGAF

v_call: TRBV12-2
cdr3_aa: ASRQTGLSTDTQY

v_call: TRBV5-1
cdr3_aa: ASSLLRQGKNTEAF

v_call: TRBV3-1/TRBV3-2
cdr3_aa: ASNQGQGGNQPQH